This record covers a single T cell receptor beta chain. Its antigen remains unidentified. The record originates from a study of T cells after yellow fever vaccination. The overall study: For low cell numbers, libraries were made with SMART-Seq v4 Ultra Low Input.

There are 10 residues in the CDR3. Deletions cut 6 bases from V and 7 bases from J, with 7 bases between. Germline lookup yields CDR1 SGHAT and CDR2 FQNNGV. Findings of the study overall: Most primary-vaccination clones recurred post-booster (under 98% CD4, more than 85% CD8).

5'RACE template switching generated TCR cDNA, adding a universal primer site and UMIs. TCRdb reprocessed the 5' RACE reads via MiXCR and lists one record per CDR3 protein. The data contain under 90,000 distinct CDR3 sequences, around 7% of them singletons. This TCR came from a man younger than 30 who received the YFV17D yellow fever vaccine. The chain recombines TRBV11-2 with TRBJ2-7; weak D call: TRBD2 (5 bases). Source: CD8+ T cells sorted from PBMCs, taken more than 35 days after the first yellow fever vaccination. The CDR3 protein is CASRRREQYF. The DNA of the CDR3 is TGTGCCAGCAGAAGGAGGGAGCAGTACTTC.